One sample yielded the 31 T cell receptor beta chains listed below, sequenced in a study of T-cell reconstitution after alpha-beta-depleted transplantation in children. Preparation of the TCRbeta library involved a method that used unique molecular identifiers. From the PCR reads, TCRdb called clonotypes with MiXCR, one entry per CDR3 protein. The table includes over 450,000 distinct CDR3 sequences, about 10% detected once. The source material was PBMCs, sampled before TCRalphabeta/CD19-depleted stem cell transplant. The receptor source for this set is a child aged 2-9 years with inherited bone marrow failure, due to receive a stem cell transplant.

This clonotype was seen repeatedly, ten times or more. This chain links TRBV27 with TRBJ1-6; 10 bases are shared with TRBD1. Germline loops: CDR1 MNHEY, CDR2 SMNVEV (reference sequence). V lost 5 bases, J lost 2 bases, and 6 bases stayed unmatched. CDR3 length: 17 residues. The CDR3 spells CASSLRQGAAYNSPLHF. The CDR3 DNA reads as TGTGCCAGCAGTCTGCGACAGGGGGCTGCCTATAATTCACCCCTCCACTTT.

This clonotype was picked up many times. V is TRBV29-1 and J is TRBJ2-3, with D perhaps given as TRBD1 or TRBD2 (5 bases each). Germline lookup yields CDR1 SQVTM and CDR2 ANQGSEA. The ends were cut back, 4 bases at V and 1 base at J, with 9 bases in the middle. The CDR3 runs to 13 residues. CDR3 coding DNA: TGCAGCGTTGGTGGGACGGGCACAGATACGCAGTATTTT. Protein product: CSVGGTGTDTQYF.

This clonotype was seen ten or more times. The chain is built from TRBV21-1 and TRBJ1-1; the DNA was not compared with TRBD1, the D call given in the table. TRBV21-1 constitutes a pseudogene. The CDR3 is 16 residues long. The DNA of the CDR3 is TGTGCCAGCAGCAAAGCCCAGTGGGCCATGAACACTGAAGCTTTCTTT. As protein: CASSKAQWAMNTEAFF.

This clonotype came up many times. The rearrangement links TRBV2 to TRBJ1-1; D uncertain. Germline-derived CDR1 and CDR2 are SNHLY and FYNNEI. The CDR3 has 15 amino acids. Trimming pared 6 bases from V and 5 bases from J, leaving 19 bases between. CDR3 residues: CASSRDRGSDTEAFF. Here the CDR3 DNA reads TGTGCCAGCAGCAGAGATCGGGGTAGTGATACTGAAGCTTTCTTT.

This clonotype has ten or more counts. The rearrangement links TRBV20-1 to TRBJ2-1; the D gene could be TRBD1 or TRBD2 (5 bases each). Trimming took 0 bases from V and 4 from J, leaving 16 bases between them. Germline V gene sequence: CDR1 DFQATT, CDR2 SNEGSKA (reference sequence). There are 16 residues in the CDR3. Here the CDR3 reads CSARDTMGPAYNEQFF. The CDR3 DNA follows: TGCAGTGCTAGAGATACAATGGGACCAGCTTACAATGAGCAGTTCTTC.

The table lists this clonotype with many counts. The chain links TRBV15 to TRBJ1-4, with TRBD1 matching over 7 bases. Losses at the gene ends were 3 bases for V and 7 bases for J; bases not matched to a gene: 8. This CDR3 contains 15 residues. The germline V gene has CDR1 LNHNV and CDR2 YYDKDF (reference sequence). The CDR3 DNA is TGTGCCACCAGCAGGACCGGGACAGCTACTGAAAAACTGTTTTTT. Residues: CATSRTGTATEKLFF. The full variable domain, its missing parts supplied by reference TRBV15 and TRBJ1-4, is DAMVIQNPRYQVTQFGKPVTLSCSQTLNHNVMYWYQQKSSQAPKLLFHYYDKDFNNEADTPDNFQSRRPNTSFCFLDIRSPGLGDTAMYLCATSRTGTATEKLFFGSGTQLSVL.

As DNA, the CDR3 is TGTGCCAGCAGCCAGCAGACTAGCGGTTACAATGAGCAGTTCTTC. Its translation: CASSQQTSGYNEQFF. The chain is built from TRBV4-2 and TRBJ2-1, with 9 bases aligning to TRBD2. V gave up 3 bases and J gave up 4 bases; unmatched junction bases: 4. Looked up from germline, CDR1 is LGHNA and CDR2 is YNFKEQ. The CDR3 has 15 residues.

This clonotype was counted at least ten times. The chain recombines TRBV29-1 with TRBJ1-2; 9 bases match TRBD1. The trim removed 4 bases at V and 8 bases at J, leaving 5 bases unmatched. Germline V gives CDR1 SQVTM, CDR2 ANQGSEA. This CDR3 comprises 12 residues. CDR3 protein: CSVGQGDGGYTF. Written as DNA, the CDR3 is TGCAGCGTTGGACAGGGGGACGGAGGCTACACCTTC.

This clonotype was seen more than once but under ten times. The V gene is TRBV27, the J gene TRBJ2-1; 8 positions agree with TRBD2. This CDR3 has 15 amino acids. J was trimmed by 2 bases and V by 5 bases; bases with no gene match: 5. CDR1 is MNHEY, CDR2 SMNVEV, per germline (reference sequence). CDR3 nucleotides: TGTGCCAGCAGTACACCAGCGGGAGCCTACAATGAGCAGTTCTTC. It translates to CASSTPAGAYNEQFF.

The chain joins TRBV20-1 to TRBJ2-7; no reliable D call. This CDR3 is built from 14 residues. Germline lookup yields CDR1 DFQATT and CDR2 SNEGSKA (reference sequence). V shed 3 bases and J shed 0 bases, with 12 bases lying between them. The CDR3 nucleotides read TGCAGTGCTAGTCCCCGGGCCCCCTCCTACGAGCAGTACTTC. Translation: CSASPRAPSYEQYF.

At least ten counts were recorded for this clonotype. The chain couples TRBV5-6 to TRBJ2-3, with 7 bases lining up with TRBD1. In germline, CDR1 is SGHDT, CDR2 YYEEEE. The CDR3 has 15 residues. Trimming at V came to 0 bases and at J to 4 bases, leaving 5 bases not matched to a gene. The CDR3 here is CASSLGSGGADTQYF. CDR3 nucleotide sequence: TGTGCCAGCAGCTTGGGTTCAGGGGGAGCAGATACGCAGTATTTT.

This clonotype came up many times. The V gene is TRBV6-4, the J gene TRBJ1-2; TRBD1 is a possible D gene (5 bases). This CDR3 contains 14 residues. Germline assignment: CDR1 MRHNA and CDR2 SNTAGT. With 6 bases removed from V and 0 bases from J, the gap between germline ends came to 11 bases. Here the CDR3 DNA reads TGTGCCAGCAGGGGGCAGGATTCTAACTATGGCTACACCTTC. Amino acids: CASRGQDSNYGYTF.

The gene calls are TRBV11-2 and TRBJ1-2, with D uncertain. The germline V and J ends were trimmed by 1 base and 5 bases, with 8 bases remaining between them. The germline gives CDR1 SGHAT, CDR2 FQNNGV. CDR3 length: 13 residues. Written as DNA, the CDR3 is TGTGCCAGCAGCTTAGGTGGGGAATATGGCTACACCTTC. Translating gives CASSLGGEYGYTF.

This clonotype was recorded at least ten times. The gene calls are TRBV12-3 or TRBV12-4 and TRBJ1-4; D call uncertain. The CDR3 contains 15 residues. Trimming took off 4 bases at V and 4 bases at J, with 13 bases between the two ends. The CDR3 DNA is TGTGCCAGCAGTTCAACGAATCTAAATAATGAAAAACTGTTTTTT. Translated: CASSSTNLNNEKLFF.

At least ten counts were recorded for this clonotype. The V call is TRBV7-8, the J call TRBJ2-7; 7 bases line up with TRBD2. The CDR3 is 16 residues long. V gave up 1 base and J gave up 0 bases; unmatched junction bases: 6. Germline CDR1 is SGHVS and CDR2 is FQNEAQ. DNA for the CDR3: TGTGCCAGCAGCTTAGTTCGGGGCGGGAGCTCCTACGAGCAGTACTTC. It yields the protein CASSLVRGGSSYEQYF.

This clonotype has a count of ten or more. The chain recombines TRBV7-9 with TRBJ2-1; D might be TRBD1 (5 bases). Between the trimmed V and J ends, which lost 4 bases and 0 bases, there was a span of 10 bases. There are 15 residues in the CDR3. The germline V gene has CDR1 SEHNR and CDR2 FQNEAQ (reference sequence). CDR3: CASSSQDPSYNEQFF. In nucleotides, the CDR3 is TGTGCCAGCAGCTCACAGGACCCCTCCTACAATGAGCAGTTCTTC.

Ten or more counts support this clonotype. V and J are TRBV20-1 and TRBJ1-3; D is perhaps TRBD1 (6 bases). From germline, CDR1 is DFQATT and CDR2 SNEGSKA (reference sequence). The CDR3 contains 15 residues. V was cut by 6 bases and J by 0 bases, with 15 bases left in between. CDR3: CSAERLTGSGNTIYF. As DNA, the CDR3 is TGCAGTGCCGAGCGACTGACAGGCTCTGGAAACACCATATATTTT.

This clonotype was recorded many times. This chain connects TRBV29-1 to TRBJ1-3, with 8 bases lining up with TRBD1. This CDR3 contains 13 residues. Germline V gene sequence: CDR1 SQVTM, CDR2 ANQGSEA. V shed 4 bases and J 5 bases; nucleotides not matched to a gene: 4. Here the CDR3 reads CSVGSGGRNTIYF. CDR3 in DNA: TGCAGCGTTGGGTCAGGGGGCAGAAACACCATATATTTT. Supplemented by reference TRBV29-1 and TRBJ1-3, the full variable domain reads SAVISQKPSRDICQRGTSLTIQCQVDSQVTMMFWYRQQPGQSLTLIATANQGSEATYESGFVIDKFPISRPNLTFSTLTVSNMSPEDSSIYLCSVGSGGRNTIYFGEGSWLTVV.

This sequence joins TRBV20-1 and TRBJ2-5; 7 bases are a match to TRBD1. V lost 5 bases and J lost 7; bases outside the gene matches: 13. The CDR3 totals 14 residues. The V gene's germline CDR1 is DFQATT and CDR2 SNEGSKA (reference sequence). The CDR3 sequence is CSAVPGQRELTQYF. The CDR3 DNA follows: TGCAGTGCTGTCCCGGGACAGCGAGAGTTGACCCAGTACTTC.

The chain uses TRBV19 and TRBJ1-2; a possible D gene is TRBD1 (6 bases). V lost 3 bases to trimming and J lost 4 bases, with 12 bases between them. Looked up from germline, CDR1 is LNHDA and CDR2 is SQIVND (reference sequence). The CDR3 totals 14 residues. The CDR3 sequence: CASSMQGLVYGYTF. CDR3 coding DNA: TGTGCCAGTAGTATGCAGGGGCTGGTCTATGGCTACACCTTC.

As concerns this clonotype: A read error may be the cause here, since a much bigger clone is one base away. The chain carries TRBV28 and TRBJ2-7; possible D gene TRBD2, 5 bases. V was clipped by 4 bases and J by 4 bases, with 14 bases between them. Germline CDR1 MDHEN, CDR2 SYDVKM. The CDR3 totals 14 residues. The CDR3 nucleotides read TGTGCCAGCAGTTCACCGGGAACCCTGTACGAGCAGTACTTC. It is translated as CASSSPGTLYEQYF.

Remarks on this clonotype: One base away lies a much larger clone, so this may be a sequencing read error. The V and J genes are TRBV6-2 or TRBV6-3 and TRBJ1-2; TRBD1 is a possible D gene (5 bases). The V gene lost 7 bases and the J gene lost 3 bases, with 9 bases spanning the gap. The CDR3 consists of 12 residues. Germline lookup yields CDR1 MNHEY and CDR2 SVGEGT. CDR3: CASKGSDYGYTF. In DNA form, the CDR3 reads TGTGCCAGCAAGGGGTCCGACTATGGCTACACCTTC.

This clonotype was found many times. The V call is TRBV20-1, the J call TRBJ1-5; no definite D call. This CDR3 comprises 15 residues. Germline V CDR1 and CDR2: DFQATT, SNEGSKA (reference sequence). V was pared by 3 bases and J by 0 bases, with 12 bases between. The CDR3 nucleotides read TGCAGTGCTAGGGGTTGGGTTCTTAGCAATCAGCCCCAGCATTTT. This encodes CSARGWVLSNQPQHF.

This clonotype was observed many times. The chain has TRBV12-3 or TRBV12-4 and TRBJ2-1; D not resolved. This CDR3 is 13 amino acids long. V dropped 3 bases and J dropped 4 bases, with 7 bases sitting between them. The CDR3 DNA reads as TGTGCCAGCAGTTTGGCAGATTACAATGAGCAGTTCTTC. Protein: CASSLADYNEQFF.

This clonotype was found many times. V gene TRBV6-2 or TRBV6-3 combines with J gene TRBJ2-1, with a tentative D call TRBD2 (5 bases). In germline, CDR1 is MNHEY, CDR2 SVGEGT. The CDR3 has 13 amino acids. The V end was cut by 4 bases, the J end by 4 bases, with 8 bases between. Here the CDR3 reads CASSWRVYNEQFF. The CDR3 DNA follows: TGTGCCAGCAGTTGGCGGGTATACAATGAGCAGTTCTTC.

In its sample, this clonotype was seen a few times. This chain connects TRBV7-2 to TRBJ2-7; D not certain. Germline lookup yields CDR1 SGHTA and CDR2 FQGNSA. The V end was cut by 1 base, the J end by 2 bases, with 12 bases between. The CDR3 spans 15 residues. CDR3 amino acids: CASSLGGGETYEQYF. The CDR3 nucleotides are TGTGCCAGCAGCTTAGGTGGCGGAGAAACCTACGAGCAGTACTTC.

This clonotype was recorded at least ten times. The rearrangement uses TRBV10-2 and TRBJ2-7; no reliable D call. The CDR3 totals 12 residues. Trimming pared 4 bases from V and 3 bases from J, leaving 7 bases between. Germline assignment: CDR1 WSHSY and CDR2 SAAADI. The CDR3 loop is CASSVGGYEQYF. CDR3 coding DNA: TGCGCCAGCAGTGTGGGCGGCTACGAGCAGTACTTC.

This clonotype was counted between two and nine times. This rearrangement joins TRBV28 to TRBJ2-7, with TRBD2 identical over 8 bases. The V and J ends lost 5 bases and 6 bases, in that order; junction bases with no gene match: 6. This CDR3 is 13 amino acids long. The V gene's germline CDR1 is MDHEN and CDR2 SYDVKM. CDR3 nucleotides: TGTGCCAGCAGTCCCCGGACTAGCTCCGAGCAGTACTTC. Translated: CASSPRTSSEQYF.

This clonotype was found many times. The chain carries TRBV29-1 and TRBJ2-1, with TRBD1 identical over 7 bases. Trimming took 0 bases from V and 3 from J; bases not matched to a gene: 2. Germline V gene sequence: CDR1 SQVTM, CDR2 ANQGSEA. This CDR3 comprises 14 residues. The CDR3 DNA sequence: TGCAGCGTTGAAGAGGGACAGAACTACAATGAGCAGTTCTTC. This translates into CSVEEGQNYNEQFF.

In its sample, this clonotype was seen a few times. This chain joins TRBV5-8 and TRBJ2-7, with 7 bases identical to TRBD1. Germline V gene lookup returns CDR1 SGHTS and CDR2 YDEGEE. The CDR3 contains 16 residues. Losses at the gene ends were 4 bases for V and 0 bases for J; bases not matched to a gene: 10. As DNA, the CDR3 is TGTGCCAGCAGCAGAATCCTAGGACAGGCCTCCTACGAGCAGTACTTC. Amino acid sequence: CASSRILGQASYEQYF. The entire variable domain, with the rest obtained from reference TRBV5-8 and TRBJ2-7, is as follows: EAGVTQSPTHLIKTRGQQATLRCSPISGHTSVYWYQQALGLGLQFLLWYDEGEERNRGNFPPRFSGRQFPNYSSELNVNALELEDSALYLCASSRILGQASYEQYFGPGTRLTVT.

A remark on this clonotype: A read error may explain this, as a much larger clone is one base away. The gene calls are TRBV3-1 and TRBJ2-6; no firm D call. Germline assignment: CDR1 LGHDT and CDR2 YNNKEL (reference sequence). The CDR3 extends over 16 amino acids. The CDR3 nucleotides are TGTGCCAGCAGCCATTATACAGCCTCTGCGGCCAACGTCCTGACTTTC. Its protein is CASSHYTASAANVLTF.